The 11 T cell receptor beta chains below all came from one sample that was sequenced in a study of glioma-infiltrating T cells (dated by TCRdb to the mid-2010s). This sample was sequenced with an Illumina MiSeq. TCR alpha and beta CDR3 regions were amplified with the iRepertoire nested amplicon-rescue multiplex PCR (arm-PCR) platform from RNA. The raw public reads went through TCRdb reprocessing: fastp at Q25, MiXCR clone calling, in-frame beta chains kept. Rows merge per CDR3 protein into single entries with the most common DNA and genes. The sample data list fewer than 500,000 distinct CDR3 sequences, and about 40% of these were observed just once. Around 12% of the sample belongs to the ten largest clones. Input material: glioma tissue, nonneoplastic brain tissue, or PBMCs (not recorded which). The receptor set was obtained from a human donor with low-grade glioma or glioblastoma, undergoing nonglioma brain surgery, or in good health (not recorded which).

J is TRBJ2-3 and V is TRBV7-9; 11 positions match TRBD2. This CDR3 spans 20 amino acids. The junction had 17 bases not matched to a gene; V was cut back by 4 bases and J by 2 bases. Germline V lookup: CDR1 SEHNR, CDR2 FQNEAQ (reference sequence). The DNA for the CDR3 is TGTGCCAGCAGCTCGCCGTGGGATAGCGGGAGGGCCAAAAACACAGATACGCAGTATTTT. It yields the protein CASSSPWDSGRAKNTDTQYF.

To note about this clonotype: No conserved phenylalanine or tryptophan is present at the end of the CDR3, so a read error is the likely explanation. DNA for the CDR3: TGTGCCAGCAGTCTCATTCCAGGGACTAGCGGGAGGAATGAGCAGTTCTTG. Protein product: CASSLIPGTSGRNEQFL. The rearrangement joins TRBV28 to TRBJ2-1; 15 bases fit TRBD2. CDR1 is MDHEN, CDR2 SYDVKM, per germline. The CDR3 has 17 residues. Germline trimming cut 5 bases from V and 7 bases from J; bases unmatched to any gene: 9.

The genes are TRBV20-1 and TRBJ2-5, with 7 bases fitting TRBD2. CDR1 is DFQATT and CDR2 is SNEGSKA in the germline V gene (reference sequence). The V gene end was trimmed by 0 bases and the J gene end by 7 bases; junction bases not matched to a gene: 11. The CDR3 loop spans 15 amino acids. CDR3 sequence: CSARDGGGPGGTQYF. CDR3 coding DNA: TGCAGTGCTAGAGATGGAGGCGGCCCGGGGGGGACCCAGTACTTC.

This clonotype was counted between two and nine times. This chain connects TRBV15 to TRBJ1-4, with D perhaps matching TRBD1 (5 bases). CDR1 is LNHNV, CDR2 YYDKDF, per germline (reference sequence). The V and J ends lost 3 bases and 7 bases respectively, with 15 bases between them. The length of the CDR3 is 15 residues. CDR3 sequence: CATSSTGRWGEKLFF. CDR3 in DNA: TGTGCCACCAGCAGCACAGGCAGGTGGGGTGAAAAACTGTTTTTT.

This clonotype came up a few times. J is TRBJ2-7 and V is TRBV7-2; possible D gene TRBD1, 6 bases. The V gene lost 5 bases and the J gene lost 1 base, with 12 bases spanning the gap. This CDR3 spans 14 amino acids. Germline V lookup: CDR1 SGHTA, CDR2 FQGNSA. CDR3 DNA sequence: TGTGCCAGCAGCCTCAGCACAGGGTCCTACGAGCAGTACTTC. Its translation: CASSLSTGSYEQYF.

V is TRBV30 and J is TRBJ2-1; D is unclear. Germline V CDR1 and CDR2: GTSNPN, SVGIG (reference sequence). Trimming removed 4 bases at V and 5 bases at J, with 6 bases between. The CDR3 has 11 amino acids. CDR3 sequence reads: CAWTRNNEQFF. In DNA, the CDR3 is TGTGCCTGGACCCGGAACAATGAGCAGTTCTTC.

In this sample, this clonotype turned up a few times. The chain recombines TRBV20-1 with TRBJ2-2, with TRBD2 matching over 8 bases. Per the germline V gene, CDR1 is DFQATT and CDR2 is SNEGSKA (reference sequence). V shed 0 bases, J shed 1 base, and the junction held 1 base outside the gene matches. The CDR3 length is 15 residues. DNA of the CDR3: TGCAGTGCTAGAGAACTAGCGGTGAACACCGGGGAGCTGTTTTTT. Protein sequence: CSARELAVNTGELFF.

In this sample, this clonotype turned up many times. The chain couples TRBV15 to TRBJ1-2; TRBD1 might be the D (5 bases). Trimming pared 0 bases from V and 7 bases from J, leaving 12 bases between. This CDR3 is built from 14 residues. The V gene's germline CDR1 is LNHNV and CDR2 YYDKDF (reference sequence). The CDR3 DNA sequence: TGTGCCACCAGCAGAGATCTAGTGGGGGGTGGCTACACCTTC. Protein sequence: CATSRDLVGGGYTF.

At least ten counts were recorded for this clonotype. The chain uses TRBV6-1 and TRBJ2-1; 8 bases fit TRBD1. The CDR3 totals 15 residues. After removal of 5 bases from V and 12 bases from J, the junction contained 15 bases not matched to a gene. CDR1 MNHNS and CDR2 SASEGT come from the germline V gene. CDR3 loop: CASSPPGQDRGLQFF. The DNA for the CDR3 is TGTGCCAGCAGTCCCCCGGGACAGGATCGAGGTTTGCAGTTCTTC.

J is TRBJ2-1 and V is TRBV20-1; 13 bases agree with TRBD2. Germline CDR1 DFQATT, CDR2 SNEGSKA (reference sequence). CDR3 length equals 14 residues. V lost 3 bases, J lost 7 bases, and 3 bases stayed unmatched. CDR3 coding DNA: TGCAGTGCTAGGACTAGCGGGGGGCCTAATGAGCAGTTCTTC. Amino acid sequence: CSARTSGGPNEQFF.

Comments on this clonotype: Germline is not matched at one junction end, which may reflect a read error. The chain has TRBV15 and TRBJ2-1; tentatively, D is TRBD2 (5 bases). The CDR3 is 15 amino acids. CDR1 and CDR2 (germline): LNHNV, YYDKDF (reference sequence). CDR3 in amino acids: CASSLSVRDNNEQFF. The CDR3 DNA is TGTGCCAGCAGCCTCAGCGTGAGGGATAACAATGAGCAGTTCTTC.